This TCR beta chain was captured by sequencing in a study of metastatic and nonmetastatic thyroid tumors (dated by TCRdb to about 2020). For context, the study as a whole: Repertoires were compared across peripheral blood and tumor or nodule tissue samples from malignant and benign thyroid patients.

No treatment had been received by any patient before thyroid surgery. Patient clinical samples collected from about 2012 to 2018 were retrospectively analysed using T-cell receptor beta sequencing. This clone occurred a few times. Its target antigen remains unknown. Base quality data are lacking; no much larger clone is found one base away. Broader findings and caveats from the paper: In both blood and tumor samples, malignant tumors were reported to have significantly higher TCR beta diversity than benign nodules.

The protocol used for the library was PCR. Data came from an Illumina HiSeq 4000. High-throughput sequencing was used to profile the TCR beta-chain CDR3 region of every patient. The authors processed their data as follows. CDR3 differences across clinicopathological groups were used to build a classifier for discriminating distant-metastatic papillary thyroid cancer patients. Repertoire diversity was assessed with the Shannon index, and tumor-blood repertoire similarity with the Morisita-Horn index. TCRdb reanalyzed the raw reads on its own, using fastp at Q25 for trimming and MiXCR for clone calling, and kept in-frame beta chains. The V and J calls and clone size come from TCRdb's table, not from the authors' own analysis. The sample table holds some 35,000 clones, of which around 32% were seen once. The ten largest clones take up less than 9.5% of the sample. Sequencing was carried out using blood. The TCR sequence derives from a female donor with papillary thyroid cancer or a benign thyroid nodule (not recorded which). Some clones in this sample may be carry-over from other donors' samples.

The CDR3 here reads CASSYHSGLEQYF. Read as DNA, the sequence is TGTGCCAGCAGTTACCATTCAGGGTTGGAGCAGTACTTC. In this chain, TRBV6-5 is recombined with TRBJ2-7; matching of 5 bases hints at TRBD1 as the D gene. Trimming removed 2 bases from V and 7 bases from J, leaving 12 bases between the germline ends. From the cysteine through the phenylalanine, the CDR3 covers 13 amino acids. The DNA shown is the 39-base CDR3, in frame from base 1. The germline V gene encodes CDR1 MNHEY and CDR2 SVGAGI.